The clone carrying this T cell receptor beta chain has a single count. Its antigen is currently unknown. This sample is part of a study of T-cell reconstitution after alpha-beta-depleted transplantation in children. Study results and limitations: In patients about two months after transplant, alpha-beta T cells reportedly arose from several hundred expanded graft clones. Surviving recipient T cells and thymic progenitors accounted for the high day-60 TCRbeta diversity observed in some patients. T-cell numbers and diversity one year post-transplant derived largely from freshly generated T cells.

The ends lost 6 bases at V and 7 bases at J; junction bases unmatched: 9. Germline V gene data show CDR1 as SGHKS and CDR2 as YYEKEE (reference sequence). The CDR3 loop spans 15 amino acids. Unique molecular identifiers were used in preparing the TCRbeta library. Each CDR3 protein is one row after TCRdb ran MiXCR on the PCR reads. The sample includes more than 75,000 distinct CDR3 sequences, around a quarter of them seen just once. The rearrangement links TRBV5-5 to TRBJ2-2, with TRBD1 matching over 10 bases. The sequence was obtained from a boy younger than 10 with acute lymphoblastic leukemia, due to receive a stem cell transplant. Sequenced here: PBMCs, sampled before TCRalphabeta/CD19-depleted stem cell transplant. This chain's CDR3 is CASTAGTGVFGELFF. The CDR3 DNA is TGTGCCAGCACCGCAGGGACAGGGGTGTTCGGGGAGCTGTTTTTT.